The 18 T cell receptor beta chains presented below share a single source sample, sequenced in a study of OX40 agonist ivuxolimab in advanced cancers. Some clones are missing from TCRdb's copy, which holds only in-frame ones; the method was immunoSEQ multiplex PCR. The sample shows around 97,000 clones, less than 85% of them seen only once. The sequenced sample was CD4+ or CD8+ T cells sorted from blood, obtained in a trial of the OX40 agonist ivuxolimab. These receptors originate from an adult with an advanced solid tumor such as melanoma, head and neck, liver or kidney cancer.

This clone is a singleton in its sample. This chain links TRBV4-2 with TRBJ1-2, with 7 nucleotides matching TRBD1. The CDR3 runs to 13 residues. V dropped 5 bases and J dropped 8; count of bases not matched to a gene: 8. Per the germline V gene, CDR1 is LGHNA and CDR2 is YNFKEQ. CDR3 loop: CASSVDRARGYTF. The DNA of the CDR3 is TGTGCCAGCAGCGTTGACAGGGCAAGGGGCTACACCTTC.

The DNA of the CDR3 is TGTGCCAGCAGTTCACAGAGGGGGTCGCACACTGAAGCTTTCTTT. Amino acids: CASSSQRGSHTEAFF. The chain couples TRBV6-1 to TRBJ1-1, with D perhaps TRBD1 (6 bases). The germline gives CDR1 MNHNS, CDR2 SASEGT. CDR3 length equals 15 residues. The V and J ends lost 5 bases and 3 bases respectively, with 16 bases between them.

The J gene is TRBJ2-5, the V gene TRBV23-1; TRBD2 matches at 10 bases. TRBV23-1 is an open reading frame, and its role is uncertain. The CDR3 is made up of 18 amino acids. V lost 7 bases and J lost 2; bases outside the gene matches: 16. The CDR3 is CASTPRRLAGVRQETQYF. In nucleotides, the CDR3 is TGCGCCAGCACCCCTCGCCGGCTAGCGGGAGTACGGCAAGAGACCCAGTACTTC.

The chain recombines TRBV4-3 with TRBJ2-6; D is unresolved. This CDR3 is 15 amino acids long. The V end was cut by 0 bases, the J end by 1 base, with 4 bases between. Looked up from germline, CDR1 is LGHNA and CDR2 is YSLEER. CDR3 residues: CASSQDGSGANVLTF. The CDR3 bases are TGCGCCAGCAGCCAAGATGGGTCTGGGGCCAACGTCCTGACTTTC.

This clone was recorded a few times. CDR3 residues: CASKGAANEKLFF. The CDR3 DNA follows: TGTGCCAGCAAGGGTGCGGCTAATGAAAAACTGTTTTTT. V is TRBV6-5 and J is TRBJ1-4; D uncertain. Germline V gene lookup returns CDR1 MNHEY and CDR2 SVGAGI. V dropped 7 bases and J dropped 3 bases, with 9 bases sitting between them. The CDR3 is 13 amino acids.

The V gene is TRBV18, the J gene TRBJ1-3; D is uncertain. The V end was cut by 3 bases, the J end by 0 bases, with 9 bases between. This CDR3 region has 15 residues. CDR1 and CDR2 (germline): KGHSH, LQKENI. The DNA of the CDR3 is TGTGCCAGCTCACCTCGGCCCGACTCTGGAAACACCATATATTTT. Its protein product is CASSPRPDSGNTIYF.

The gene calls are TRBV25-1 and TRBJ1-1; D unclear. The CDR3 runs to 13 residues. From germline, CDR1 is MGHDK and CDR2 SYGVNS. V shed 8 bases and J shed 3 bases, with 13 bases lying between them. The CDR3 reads CASSWTLHTEAFF. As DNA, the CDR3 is TGTGCCAGCTCCTGGACTTTGCACACTGAAGCTTTCTTT. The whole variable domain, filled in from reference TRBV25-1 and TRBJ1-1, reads EADIYQTPRYLVIGTGKKITLECSQTMGHDKMYWYQQDPGMELHLIHYSYGVNSTEKGDLSSESTVSRIRTEHFPLTLESARPSHTSQYLCASSWTLHTEAFFGQGTRLTVV.

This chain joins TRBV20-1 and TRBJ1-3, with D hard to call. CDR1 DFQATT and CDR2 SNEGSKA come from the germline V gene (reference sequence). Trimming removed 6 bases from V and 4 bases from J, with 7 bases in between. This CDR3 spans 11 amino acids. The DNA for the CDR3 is TGCAGTGCCATACAGGGAAACACCATATATTTT. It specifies CSAIQGNTIYF.

CDR3 protein: CASSKAQGIGQETQYF. The CDR3 DNA is TGTGCCAGCAGCAAAGCGCAGGGTATAGGGCAAGAGACCCAGTACTTC. The rearrangement links TRBV21-1 to TRBJ2-5; the table assigns TRBD1, which was not confirmed against the DNA. TRBV21-1 is designated a pseudogene. This CDR3 spans 16 amino acids.

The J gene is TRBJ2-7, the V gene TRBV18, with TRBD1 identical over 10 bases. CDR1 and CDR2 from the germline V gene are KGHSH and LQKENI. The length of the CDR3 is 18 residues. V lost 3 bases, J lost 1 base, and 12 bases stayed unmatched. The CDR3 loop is CASSPTTTPGQGSYEQYF. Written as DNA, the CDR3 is TGTGCCAGCTCACCGACCACGACGCCGGGACAGGGGTCCTACGAGCAGTACTTC.

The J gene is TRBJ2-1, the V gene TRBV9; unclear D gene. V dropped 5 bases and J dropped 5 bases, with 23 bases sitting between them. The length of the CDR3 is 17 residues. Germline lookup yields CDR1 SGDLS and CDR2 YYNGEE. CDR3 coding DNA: TGTGCCAGCAGTACCTTCGGGTCGCCCTTGGAAGACAATGAGCAGTTCTTC. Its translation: CASSTFGSPLEDNEQFF.

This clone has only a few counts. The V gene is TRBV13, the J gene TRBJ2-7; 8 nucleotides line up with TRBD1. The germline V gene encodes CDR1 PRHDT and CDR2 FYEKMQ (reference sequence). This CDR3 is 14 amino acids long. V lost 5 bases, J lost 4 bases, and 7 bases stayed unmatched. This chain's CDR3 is CASSIRDRLYEQYF. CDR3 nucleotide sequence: TGTGCCAGCAGCATCCGGGACAGGCTTTACGAGCAGTACTTC.

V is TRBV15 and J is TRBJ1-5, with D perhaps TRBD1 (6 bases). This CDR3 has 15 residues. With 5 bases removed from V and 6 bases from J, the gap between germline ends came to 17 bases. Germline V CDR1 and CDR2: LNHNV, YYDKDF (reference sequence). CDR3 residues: CATSGGAGGGQPQHF. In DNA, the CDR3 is TGTGCCACCAGCGGGGGGGCGGGGGGCGGTCAGCCCCAGCATTTT.

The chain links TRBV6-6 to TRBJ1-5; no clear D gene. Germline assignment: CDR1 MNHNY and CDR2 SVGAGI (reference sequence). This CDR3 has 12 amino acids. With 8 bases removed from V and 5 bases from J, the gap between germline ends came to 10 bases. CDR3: CASGQQHQPQHF. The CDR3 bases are TGTGCCAGCGGTCAACAGCATCAGCCCCAGCATTTT.

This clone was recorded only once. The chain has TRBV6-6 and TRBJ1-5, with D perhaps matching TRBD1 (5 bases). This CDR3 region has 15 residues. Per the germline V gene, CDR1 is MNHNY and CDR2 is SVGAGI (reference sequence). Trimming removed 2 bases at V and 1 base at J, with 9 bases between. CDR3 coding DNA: TGTGCCAGCAGTTACACACGACAGAGCAATCAGCCCCAGCATTTT. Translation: CASSYTRQSNQPQHF.

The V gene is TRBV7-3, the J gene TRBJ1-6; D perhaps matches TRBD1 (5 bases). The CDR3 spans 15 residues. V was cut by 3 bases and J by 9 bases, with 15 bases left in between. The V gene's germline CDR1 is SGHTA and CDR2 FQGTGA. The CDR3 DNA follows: TGTGCCAGCAGCTTCTCATTGACAGTTGCTTCACCCCTCCACTTT. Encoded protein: CASSFSLTVASPLHF.

This CDR3 reads CASSYHQGRLDSPLHF. CDR3 DNA: TGTGCCAGCAGTTACCATCAAGGGAGACTTGATTCACCCCTCCACTTT. The V and J genes are TRBV6-5 and TRBJ1-6; D remains ambiguous. V was cut by 2 bases and J by 8 bases, with 16 bases left in between. Germline CDR1 MNHEY, CDR2 SVGAGI. The CDR3 runs to 16 residues.

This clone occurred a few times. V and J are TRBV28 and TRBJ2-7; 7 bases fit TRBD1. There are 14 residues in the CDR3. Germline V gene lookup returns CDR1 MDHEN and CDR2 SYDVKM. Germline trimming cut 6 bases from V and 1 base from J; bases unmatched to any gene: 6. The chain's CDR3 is CASSRTGYSYEQYF. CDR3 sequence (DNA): TGTGCCAGCAGCCGGACAGGCTATTCCTACGAGCAGTACTTC.